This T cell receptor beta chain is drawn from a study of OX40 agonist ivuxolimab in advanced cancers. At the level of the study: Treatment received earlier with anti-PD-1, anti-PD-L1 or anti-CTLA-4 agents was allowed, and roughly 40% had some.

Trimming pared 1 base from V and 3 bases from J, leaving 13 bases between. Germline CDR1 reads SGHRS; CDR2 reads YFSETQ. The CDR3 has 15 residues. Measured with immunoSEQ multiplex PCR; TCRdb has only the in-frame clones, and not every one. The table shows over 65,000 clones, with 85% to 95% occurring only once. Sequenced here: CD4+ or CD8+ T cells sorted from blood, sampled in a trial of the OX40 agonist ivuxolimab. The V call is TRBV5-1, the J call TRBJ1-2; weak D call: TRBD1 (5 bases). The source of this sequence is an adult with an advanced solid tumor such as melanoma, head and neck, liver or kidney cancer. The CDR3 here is CASSLSRTMDYGYTF. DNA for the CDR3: TGCGCCAGCAGCTTGAGTAGGACAATGGACTATGGCTACACCTTC.